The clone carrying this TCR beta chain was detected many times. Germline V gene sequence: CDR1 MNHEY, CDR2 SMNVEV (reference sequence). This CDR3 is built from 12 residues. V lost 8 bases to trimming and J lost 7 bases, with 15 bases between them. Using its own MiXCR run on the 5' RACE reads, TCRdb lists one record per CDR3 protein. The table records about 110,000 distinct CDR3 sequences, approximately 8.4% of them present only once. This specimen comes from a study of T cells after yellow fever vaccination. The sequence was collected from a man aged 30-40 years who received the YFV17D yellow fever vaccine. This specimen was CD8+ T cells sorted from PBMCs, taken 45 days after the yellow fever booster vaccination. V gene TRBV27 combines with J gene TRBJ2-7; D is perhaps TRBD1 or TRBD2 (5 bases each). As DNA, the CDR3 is TGTGCCAGCGAAACCCCTGGGGGAGAGCAGTACTTC. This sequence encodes CASETPGGEQYF.